These 23 T cell receptor beta chains originate from one sample sequenced in a study of blood T cells in healthy people across ages. For the second PCR, which ran for about 7 to 11 cycles, a sample-barcoded 5' primer and a J-beta primer mix were used. Via MiXCR, TCRdb re-called the 5' RACE reads, giving one row per CDR3 protein. The data show 650,000 to 1,000,000 distinct CDR3 sequences, around 45% seen once. Sequences were obtained from blood. These receptors came from a man aged 80 or over in good health.

The chain employs TRBV10-3 and TRBJ2-3; TRBD2 matches at 12 bases. CDR3 size: 16 residues. Losses at the gene ends were 10 bases for V and 2 bases for J; bases not matched to a gene: 10. The germline gives CDR1 ENHRY, CDR2 SYGVKD. The DNA for the CDR3 is TGTGCCACTAGTCGAGCTAGCGGGAGGGCCACAGATACGCAGTATTTT. Translating gives CATSRASGRATDTQYF.

This clonotype came up many times. The CDR3 DNA follows: TGCAGTGCTAGCGGGAGGGCCAGCGCAGATACGCAGTATTTT. It is translated as CSASGRASADTQYF. The gene calls are TRBV20-1 and TRBJ2-3, with 8 bases lining up with TRBD2. The V gene end was trimmed by 3 bases and the J gene end by 4 bases; junction bases not matched to a gene: 6. The CDR3 runs to 14 residues. Germline V lookup: CDR1 DFQATT, CDR2 SNEGSKA (reference sequence).

The rearrangement joins TRBV12-3 or TRBV12-4 to TRBJ2-7; 8 nucleotides match TRBD1. This CDR3 has 15 residues. Trimming cost V 5 bases and J 6 bases; bases outside gene matches: 12. This CDR3 reads CASSRGQGLVSEQYF. The CDR3 DNA follows: TGTGCCAGCAGTAGAGGACAGGGACTGGTTTCCGAGCAGTACTTC.

The chain combines TRBV20-1 with TRBJ2-1; D is ambiguous. The CDR3 contains 14 residues. Germline CDR1 DFQATT, CDR2 SNEGSKA (reference sequence). V gave up 0 bases and J gave up 7 bases, with 13 bases separating them. The CDR3 bases are TGCAGTGCTAGAGATTGGGCAGGAAGGAATGAGCAGTTCTTC. This translates into CSARDWAGRNEQFF.

This CDR3 reads CSAFPSLSGRGYEQYF. The CDR3 coding sequence is TGCAGTGCTTTCCCTTCCCTCAGCGGGAGAGGCTACGAGCAGTACTTC. The rearrangement uses TRBV20-1 and TRBJ2-7; 8 bases are shared with TRBD2. The CDR3 runs 16 residues. V lost 5 bases, J lost 3 bases, and 15 bases stayed unmatched. The germline V gene encodes CDR1 DFQATT and CDR2 SNEGSKA (reference sequence).

The chain combines TRBV11-2 with TRBJ2-3, with D hard to call. Deletions cut 0 bases from V and 1 base from J, with 11 bases between. The germline V gene has CDR1 SGHAT and CDR2 FQNNGV. This CDR3 is built from 16 residues. The CDR3 is CASSLDPDARTDTQYF. CDR3 nucleotide sequence: TGTGCCAGCAGCTTAGACCCCGACGCGCGCACAGATACGCAGTATTTT.

The rearrangement joins TRBV5-1 to TRBJ1-4; 7 bases line up with TRBD1. J was trimmed by 7 bases and V by 3 bases; bases with no gene match: 6. From germline, CDR1 is SGHRS and CDR2 YFSETQ. CDR3 length: 14 amino acids. This CDR3 reads CASSSGTEFEKLFF. The CDR3 DNA sequence: TGCGCCAGCAGCTCCGGGACAGAGTTTGAAAAACTGTTTTTT.

This clonotype was observed at least ten times. The chain links TRBV9 to TRBJ2-7; TRBD2 matches at 10 bases. Germline V gene data show CDR1 as SGDLS and CDR2 as YYNGEE. The V segment lost 0 bases and the J segment 4 bases; nucleotides outside the gene matches: 4. CDR3 length: 15 amino acids. CDR3 sequence reads: CASSVAAGGPYEQYF. CDR3 coding DNA: TGTGCCAGCAGCGTAGCAGCGGGAGGGCCTTACGAGCAGTACTTC.

This clonotype was seen only once. An end of the junction differs from the germline gene, which may be a read error. The rearrangement links TRBV20-1 to TRBJ2-5; no clear D gene. Per the germline V gene, CDR1 is DFQATT and CDR2 is SNEGSKA (reference sequence). This CDR3 has 10 amino acids. The CDR3 nucleotides read TGCAGTGCTAGAGAGAGGACCCGGTACTTC. Its translation is CSARERTRYF.

This clonotype was detected a few times. The J gene is TRBJ2-5, the V gene TRBV4-3; tentatively, D is TRBD2 (6 bases). There are 15 residues in the CDR3. V lost 0 bases to trimming and J lost 9 bases, with 17 bases between them. Germline lookup yields CDR1 LGHNA and CDR2 YSLEER. CDR3 coding DNA: TGCGCCAGCAGCCAAGATCGGGCTGGTCCGGGGGCCCAGTACTTC. It is translated as CASSQDRAGPGAQYF.

Concerning this clonotype: A read error is possible here, since a much larger clone lies one base away. The DNA of the CDR3 is TGCGCCAGCAGCTTGGAAGTATATTACAATGAGCAGTACTTC. This sequence encodes CASSLEVYYNEQYF. J is TRBJ2-7 and V is TRBV5-1, with no clear D. Trimming took off 0 bases at V and 7 bases at J, with 14 bases between the two ends. The CDR3 spans 14 residues. The germline gives CDR1 SGHRS, CDR2 YFSETQ.

This clonotype was seen more than once but under ten times. The chain has TRBV20-1 and TRBJ2-4; D not resolved. Germline assignment: CDR1 DFQATT and CDR2 SNEGSKA (reference sequence). Deletions cut 3 bases from V and 4 bases from J, with 10 bases between. The CDR3 sequence is 13 residues long. The DNA for the CDR3 is TGCAGTGCTAGCTTAGACTTAAAAAACATTCAGTACTTC. This gives the protein CSASLDLKNIQYF.

The V and J genes are TRBV5-1 and TRBJ2-5; 7 bases fit TRBD2. CDR1 SGHRS and CDR2 YFSETQ come from the germline V gene. The J segment lost 11 bases and the V segment lost 0 bases, leaving 13 bases of the junction unmatched. CDR3 length: 15 amino acids. This CDR3 reads CASSLDGTTLSEQYF. The CDR3 region has the DNA TGCGCCAGCAGCTTGGATGGGACTACTTTATCTGAGCAGTACTTC.

This clonotype was seen only a few times. The chain carries TRBV7-9 and TRBJ2-5; 10 nucleotides agree with TRBD2. This CDR3 region has 16 residues. V shed 2 bases, J shed 4 bases, and the junction held 7 bases outside the gene matches. Germline CDR1 SEHNR, CDR2 FQNEAQ (reference sequence). CDR3 sequence (DNA): TGTGCCAGCAGCTTAACTAGCGGGACCGGTGGAGAGACCCAGTACTTC. Protein: CASSLTSGTGGETQYF.

This clonotype was detected many times. The chain couples TRBV7-2 to TRBJ1-2; a weak D match, TRBD1 (5 bases). This CDR3 has 14 residues. Trimming shortened V by 0 bases and J by 1 base, and 6 bases separated the two germline ends. Germline CDR1 SGHTA, CDR2 FQGNSA. CDR3 sequence: CASSLAGDNYGYTF. CDR3 bases: TGTGCCAGCAGCTTAGCAGGGGATAACTATGGCTACACCTTC.

The gene calls are TRBV6-1 and TRBJ2-1; 11 bases fit TRBD1. V trimming: 3 bases; J trimming: 5 bases; junction bases outside the gene matches: 3. Looked up from germline, CDR1 is MNHNS and CDR2 is SASEGT. CDR3 length: 15 amino acids. In DNA, the CDR3 is TGTGCCAGCAGTGACAGGACAGGGGGCCACAATGAGCAGTTCTTC. This translates into CASSDRTGGHNEQFF.

The chain combines TRBV18 with TRBJ1-2; tentative D call: TRBD1 (6 bases). Looked up from germline, CDR1 is KGHSH and CDR2 is LQKENI. This CDR3 has 15 amino acids. The V and J ends lost 6 bases and 2 bases respectively, with 16 bases between them. CDR3 DNA sequence: TGTGCCAGCTCCCCGAACAGGGATGAAAACTATGGCTACACCTTC. It is translated as CASSPNRDENYGYTF.

The chain uses TRBV5-6 and TRBJ2-3, with 9 bases matching TRBD2. Germline V gives CDR1 SGHDT, CDR2 YYEEEE. V was pared by 0 bases and J by 1 base, with 3 bases of the junction left unmatched. This CDR3 comprises 16 residues. CDR3 bases: TGTGCCAGCAGCTTGGCAGCGGGAGGCGGCACAGATACGCAGTATTTT. This codes for CASSLAAGGGTDTQYF.

As for this clonotype: A clone one base away is much larger, so this may be a read error. The V gene is TRBV13, the J gene TRBJ2-1, with a weak D call TRBD2 (5 bases). The J call is doubtful: the DNA matches TRBJ2-7 better. This CDR3 has 16 residues. Germline-derived CDR1 and CDR2 are PRHDT and FYEKMQ (reference sequence). CDR3 sequence: CASSPPPGTSYNEQYF. The CDR3 DNA sequence: TGTGCCAGCAGTCCCCCGCCGGGAACGTCCTACAATGAGCAGTACTTC.

This clonotype was counted between two and nine times. The rearrangement joins TRBV7-2 to TRBJ2-1; D ambiguous. The CDR3 has 11 residues. V was cut by 6 bases and J by 10 bases, with 10 bases left in between. CDR1 and CDR2 (germline): SGHTA, FQGNSA. The CDR3 coding sequence is TGTGCCAGCAGGCGTGAGAGAGAGCAGTTCTTC. Translation: CASRREREQFF.

The chain recombines TRBV5-1 with TRBJ2-1; TRBD2 aligns across 7 bases. Germline CDR1 SGHRS, CDR2 YFSETQ. This CDR3 region has 13 residues. V gave up 7 bases and J gave up 8 bases; unmatched junction bases: 9. The DNA of the CDR3 is TGCGCCAGCGGTCAGAGGGAGGGCCATGAGCAGTTCTTC. This gives the protein CASGQREGHEQFF.

The J gene is TRBJ1-5, the V gene TRBV9; D is perhaps TRBD1 (6 bases). V was shortened by 4 bases and J by 3 bases, with 11 bases between the two germline ends. Germline V gene data show CDR1 as SGDLS and CDR2 as YYNGEE. CDR3 length equals 14 residues. As DNA, the CDR3 is TGTGCCAGCAGCTCACACAGGGACAATCAGCCCCAGCATTTT. This codes for CASSSHRDNQPQHF.

V is TRBV24-1 and J is TRBJ2-5; TRBD1 matches at 9 bases. The CDR3 consists of 19 residues. CDR1 and CDR2 (germline): KGHDR, SFDVKD. V was pared by 5 bases and J by 0 bases, with 15 bases of the junction left unmatched. The CDR3: CATSGAVTGGFSDQETQYF. The CDR3 nucleotides read TGTGCCACCAGTGGAGCGGTGACAGGGGGTTTCTCGGACCAAGAGACCCAGTACTTC.